The present TCR beta chain was sequenced within a study of blood T cell repertoires in COVID-19. About the research overall: Acute and convalescent COVID-19 specimens originated in the United States, Italy and Spain.

Seattle enrolled patients during active infection and tracked them longitudinally. Sequencing used immunoSEQ multiplex PCR; TCRdb keeps in-frame clones, though not all of them. The table lists 300,000 to 400,000 clones, approximately 90% of them singletons. Germline CDR1 LGHDT, CDR2 YNNKEL (reference sequence). V was trimmed by 0 bases and J by 4 bases, leaving 21 bases between them. The CDR3 runs 18 residues. The source material was peripheral blood. The TCR sequence derives from a young man with COVID-19, enrolled during active disease. This chain connects TRBV3-1 (or the pseudogene TRBV3-2) to TRBJ1-2; D is ambiguous. The CDR3 here is CASSQDPLSSSEGYGYTF. DNA for the CDR3: TGTGCCAGCAGCCAAGACCCCCTTTCGTCGAGTGAGGGCTATGGCTACACCTTC.